A selection of T cell receptor beta chains follows, all from one sample in a study of response to subunit inactivated influenza vaccine. TCRdb redid the calling of the RT-PCR reads with MiXCR, one entry per CDR3 protein. The data hold 150,000 to 200,000 distinct CDR3 sequences, with about a tenth observed a single time. Specimen: non-naive T cells sorted from PBMCs, collected about 40 days after vaccination. The source is a man aged 45-65 years who received an inactivated influenza vaccine. Both conserved end residues are part of each CDR3. A D gene is named only where the DNA matches it firmly. A clone size is listed for some rows: how often the clone was seen (once, few, many), or a class if it is expanded.

V,J,size,D,CDR3,DNA
TRBV7-2,TRBJ1-2,.,.,CASSLSQPYYGYTF,TGTGCCAGCAGCTTAAGTCAGCCTTACTATGGCTACACCTTC
TRBV6-1,TRBJ1-5,many,.,CASSARRSNQPQHF,TGTGCCAGCAGCGCTAGGAGGAGCAATCAGCCCCAGCATTTT
TRBV12-3/TRBV12-4,TRBJ2-2,many,.,CASSLWGELFF,TGTGCCAGCAGTTTGTGGGGGGAGCTGTTTTTT
TRBV9,TRBJ1-2,few,.,CASSVGEGSYGYTF,TGTGCCAGCAGCGTAGGAGAAGGCTCCTATGGCTACACCTTC
TRBV5-1,TRBJ1-4,.,.,CASSRQEGNEKLFF,TGCGCCAGCTCCCGACAGGAGGGTAATGAAAAACTGTTTTTT
TRBV4-3,TRBJ2-2,many,.,CASSQGWPANTGELFF,TGCGCCAGCAGCCAAGGATGGCCGGCGAACACCGGGGAGCTGTTTTTT
TRBV20-1,TRBJ2-6,few,TRBD1,CSAWDRAGANVLTF,TGCAGTGCTTGGGACAGGGCTGGGGCCAACGTCCTGACTTTC
TRBV12-3/TRBV12-4,TRBJ2-1,.,.,CASRRADEQFF,TGTGCCAGCAGAAGGGCCGATGAGCAGTTCTTC
TRBV9,TRBJ2-2,.,.,CASSTQGNTGELFF,TGTGCCAGCAGCACCCAGGGGAACACCGGGGAGCTGTTTTTT
TRBV20-1,TRBJ2-7,few,.,CSATSREGGPYEQYF,TGCAGTGCTACCTCTCGTGAGGGGGGGCCTTACGAGCAGTACTTC
TRBV7-6,TRBJ2-3,few,TRBD2,CASSLGAGADTQYF,TGTGCCAGCAGCTTAGGAGCGGGGGCAGATACGCAGTATTTT
TRBV12-3/TRBV12-4,TRBJ1-2,few,TRBD1,CASSPGQGAVGRSYTF,TGTGCCAGCAGTCCGGGACAGGGGGCGGTAGGCCGGAGCTACACCTTC
TRBV3-1,TRBJ2-2,many,.,CASSPPPGELFF,TGTGCCAGCAGCCCTCCTCCCGGGGAGCTGTTTTTT
TRBV28,TRBJ2-7,many,TRBD1,CASSLRFDRGLVKNEQYF,TGTGCCAGCAGTTTAAGATTCGACAGGGGGCTGGTAAAGAACGAGCAGTACTTC
TRBV13,TRBJ2-1,many,TRBD2,CASSPETLAGGAYNEQFF,TGTGCCAGCAGCCCCGAAACCTTAGCGGGAGGGGCCTACAATGAGCAGTTCTTC
TRBV6-1,TRBJ2-1,.,TRBD2,CASKPPGTSGGHEQFF,TGTGCCAGCAAGCCACCCGGGACTAGCGGGGGGCATGAGCAGTTCTTC
TRBV18,TRBJ2-3,few,.,CASSPPFTDTQYF,TGTGCCAGCTCACCCCCCTTCACAGATACGCAGTATTTT
TRBV2,TRBJ1-2,few,.,CASSEVGQLNYGYTF,TGTGCCAGCAGTGAAGTAGGACAGTTAAACTATGGCTACACCTTC
TRBV30,TRBJ2-7,many,TRBD1,CAWSAGQGWNEQYF,TGTGCCTGGAGTGCTGGACAGGGGTGGAACGAGCAGTACTTC
TRBV29-1,TRBJ2-3,.,TRBD2,CSVGLGGGTDTQYF,TGCAGCGTAGGACTAGGAGGGGGCACAGATACGCAGTATTTT
TRBV7-8,TRBJ2-3,few,TRBD2,CASSLDLAGVTDTQYF,TGTGCCAGCAGCTTAGACCTAGCGGGAGTCACAGATACGCAGTATTTT
TRBV7-9,TRBJ2-7,many,.,CASGLTGPYEQYF,TGTGCCAGCGGCCTAACAGGGCCCTACGAGCAGTACTTC
TRBV20-1,TRBJ1-1,.,TRBD1,CSAKDRGNTEAFF,TGCAGTGCAAAGGACAGGGGGAACACTGAAGCTTTCTTT
TRBV7-2,TRBJ2-7,many,TRBD2,CASRSRRGSSYEQYF,TGTGCCAGCCGAAGCCGTCGCGGGAGCTCCTACGAGCAGTACTTC
TRBV29-1,TRBJ2-7,many,TRBD2,CSVEVAGYEQYF,TGCAGCGTTGAAGTAGCGGGATACGAGCAGTACTTC
TRBV12-3/TRBV12-4,TRBJ1-2,.,.,CASRTQGYYGYTF,TGTGCCAGCAGAACCCAGGGCTACTATGGCTACACCTTC
TRBV20-1,TRBJ2-7,few,TRBD2,CSAELAGGSYEQYF,TGCAGTGCTGAACTAGCGGGGGGATCCTACGAGCAGTACTTC
TRBV6-5,TRBJ2-7,.,TRBD2,CASSYSPSGGVYEQYF,TGTGCCAGCAGTTACTCTCCTAGCGGGGGGGTCTACGAGCAGTACTTC
TRBV7-9,TRBJ2-1,many,TRBD2,CASSFPGLVDNEQFF,TGTGCCAGCAGCTTCCCGGGACTAGTTGACAATGAGCAGTTCTTC
TRBV5-1,TRBJ2-1,few,TRBD1,CASSSGQGEFNEQFF,TGCGCCAGCAGCTCGGGACAGGGGGAGTTCAATGAGCAGTTCTTC
TRBV4-3,TRBJ2-7,many,TRBD1,CASSQEWDREPYEQYF,TGCGCCAGCAGCCAAGAATGGGACAGGGAACCCTACGAGCAGTACTTC
TRBV29-1,TRBJ2-7,.,TRBD1,CSVTNTGGYEQYF,TGCAGCGTTACAAACACAGGGGGCTACGAGCAGTACTTC
TRBV7-2,TRBJ1-1,many,.,CASSSTGLPEAFF,TGTGCCAGCAGCTCTACAGGGTTACCTGAAGCTTTCTTT
TRBV7-2,TRBJ2-1,.,.,CASSLVFGNNEQFF,TGTGCCAGCAGCTTAGTATTCGGTAACAATGAGCAGTTCTTC
TRBV20-1,TRBJ2-1,.,TRBD2,CSAGGWSNEQFF,TGCAGTGCGGGGGGGTGGTCGAATGAGCAGTTCTTC
TRBV10-3,TRBJ1-2,.,TRBD1,CAISEQGTDGYTF,TGTGCCATCAGTGAACAGGGGACGGATGGCTACACCTTC
TRBV4-1,TRBJ1-2,many,.,CASSQELNYGYTF,TGCGCCAGCAGCCAGGAACTCAACTATGGCTACACCTTC
TRBV6-2/TRBV6-3,TRBJ2-1,.,.,CASSYFGTKPNEQFF,TGTGCCAGCAGTTATTTCGGGACCAAGCCGAATGAGCAGTTCTTC
TRBV10-3,TRBJ2-5,few,TRBD1,CAINPGQAAETQYF,TGTGCCATCAATCCGGGACAGGCGGCGGAGACCCAGTACTTC
TRBV20-1,TRBJ2-7,.,TRBD1,CSAQGAGYEQYF,TGCAGTGCTCAGGGGGCCGGATACGAGCAGTACTTC